This is a list of T cell receptor beta chains from one sample in a study of identical twins. TCRdb re-called the 5' RACE reads through MiXCR, storing one row per CDR3 protein. This sample has 200,000 to 250,000 distinct CDR3 sequences, with 9.5% to 15% found just once. These data were also reused for a study on yellow fever vaccine responses in identical twins.

The sample was memory (CD45RO+) T cells sorted from blood. The source of these receptors is a woman aged 18 to 35 in good health. CDR3s include the opening cysteine and the closing phenylalanine or tryptophan. D genes are given only for firm matches. Expanded clones are given a class, and other clones once, few, many or no size at all.

J: TRBJ2-7
D: TRBD1
V: TRBV10-3
size: few
DNA: TGTGCCATCAGTGTGAGACAGGGGTCCCACGAGCAGTACTTC
CDR3: CAISVRQGSHEQYF

J: TRBJ2-1
D: NA
V: TRBV6-2/TRBV6-3
size: NA
DNA: TGTGCCAGCAGGGCTAGCGCGAACAATGAGCAGTTCTTC
CDR3: CASRASANNEQFF

J: TRBJ1-2
D: NA
V: TRBV20-1
size: NA
DNA: TGCAGTGCTGGGAGGGGGGACGATGGCTACACCTTC
CDR3: CSAGRGDDGYTF

J: TRBJ1-1
D: TRBD1
V: TRBV3-1
size: few
DNA: TGTGCCAGCAGCCAGCCGGACAGGGGCGCCACTGAAGCTTTCTTT
CDR3: CASSQPDRGATEAFF

J: TRBJ2-1
D: NA
V: TRBV11-2
size: NA
DNA: TGTGCCAGCAGCTTAGATCCCTACTCGACTAGATACGAGCAGTTCTTC
CDR3: CASSLDPYSTRYEQFF

J: TRBJ2-4
D: NA
V: TRBV7-2
size: few
DNA: TGTGCCAGCAGCCCGCAGGGGCTAGCCAGGCGTCAGTACTTC
CDR3: CASSPQGLARRQYF

J: TRBJ2-3
D: TRBD2
V: TRBV4-3
size: NA
DNA: TGCGCCAGCAGCCACCAGACTAGCGGGGGGGATACGCAGTATTTT
CDR3: CASSHQTSGGDTQYF

J: TRBJ2-2
D: NA
V: TRBV5-6
size: NA
DNA: TGTGCCAGCAGCGGACAGAACACCGGGGAGCTGTTTTTT
CDR3: CASSGQNTGELFF

J: TRBJ2-7
D: TRBD1
V: TRBV7-8
size: NA
DNA: TGTGCCAACAGCGTCCCGGGACAGCCCTACGAGCAGTACTTC
CDR3: CANSVPGQPYEQYF

J: TRBJ2-7
D: TRBD2
V: TRBV7-6
size: NA
DNA: TGTGCCAGCAGTCGGACTAGCGGGAACTACTACGAGCAGTACTTC
CDR3: CASSRTSGNYYEQYF

J: TRBJ1-4
D: NA
V: TRBV5-5
size: NA
DNA: TGTGCCAGCAGCGCGTGGCGGTCGGATGAAAAACTGTTTTTT
CDR3: CASSAWRSDEKLFF

J: TRBJ2-6
D: NA
V: TRBV4-2
size: many
DNA: TGTGCCAGCAGCCCCCGGGGTTCTGGGGCCAACGTCCTGACTTTC
CDR3: CASSPRGSGANVLTF

J: TRBJ2-2
D: NA
V: TRBV9
size: few
DNA: TGTGCCAGCAGCGTAGTAGGGTTGACCGGGGAGCTGTTTTTT
CDR3: CASSVVGLTGELFF

J: TRBJ2-2
D: TRBD1
V: TRBV20-1
size: NA
DNA: TGCAGTGCTAGACCCCGGGACAGAACCACCGGGGAGCTGTTTTTT
CDR3: CSARPRDRTTGELFF

J: TRBJ1-2
D: TRBD1
V: TRBV7-2
size: few
DNA: TGTGCCAGCAGCTTAGCCGGACAGGACAACTATGGCTACACCTTC
CDR3: CASSLAGQDNYGYTF

J: TRBJ2-5
D: NA
V: TRBV2
size: few
DNA: TGTGCCAGCAGTGAGGCCCCCCCGGCGAAGACCCAGTACTTC
CDR3: CASSEAPPAKTQYF

J: TRBJ2-7
D: NA
V: TRBV7-8
size: many
DNA: TGTGCCAGCAGCTCCAGCAAAGCCTACGAGCAGTACTTC
CDR3: CASSSSKAYEQYF

J: TRBJ2-3
D: NA
V: TRBV10-3
size: many
DNA: TGTGCCATCAGTGAGTCGGGAGGGGGCACTGGCACAGATACGCAGTATTTT
CDR3: CAISESGGGTGTDTQYF

J: TRBJ2-2
D: TRBD1
V: TRBV12-3/TRBV12-4
size: many
DNA: TGTGCCAGCAGGGACAGGGTCACCGGGGAGCTGTTTTTT
CDR3: CASRDRVTGELFF

J: TRBJ2-7
D: NA
V: TRBV6-2/TRBV6-3
size: many
DNA: TGTGCCAGCAGAGAGCCCAACTACGAGCAGTACTTC
CDR3: CASREPNYEQYF

J: TRBJ2-3
D: TRBD2
V: TRBV2
size: NA
DNA: TGTGCCAGCAGTGAAGCGCTCGCCTGGACTAGCGGGCGGTATTTT
CDR3: CASSEALAWTSGRYF

J: TRBJ2-1
D: NA
V: TRBV10-1
size: many
DNA: TGCGCCAGCCAGCCTAAGGCGGGATCCTACAATGAGCAGTTCTTC
CDR3: CASQPKAGSYNEQFF

J: TRBJ2-1
D: NA
V: TRBV30
size: few
DNA: TGTGCCTGGACCCTCCCCCCCATGAATGAGCAGTTCTTC
CDR3: CAWTLPPMNEQFF

J: TRBJ2-3
D: NA
V: TRBV18
size: few
DNA: TGTGCCAGCTCTCAATCTATCGAGTTTGATACGCAGTATTTT
CDR3: CASSQSIEFDTQYF

J: TRBJ1-4
D: NA
V: TRBV2
size: NA
DNA: TGTGCCAGCAAGTCCGACAGCATGAATGAAAAACTGTTTTTT
CDR3: CASKSDSMNEKLFF

J: TRBJ2-7
D: NA
V: TRBV5-1
size: few
DNA: TGCGCCAGCAGCCCTTACATGGGCAGGGCGTACGAGCAGTACTTC
CDR3: CASSPYMGRAYEQYF

J: TRBJ2-7
D: NA
V: TRBV12-3/TRBV12-4
size: NA
DNA: TGTGTCAGCAACCCGACGGGGACCTACGAGCAGTACTTC
CDR3: CVSNPTGTYEQYF

J: TRBJ2-1
D: NA
V: TRBV11-2
size: few
DNA: TGTGCCAGCAGCTTCAATGAGCAGTTCTTC
CDR3: CASSFNEQFF